One and the same sample provided the 11 T cell receptor beta chains below, sequenced in a study of blood T cells in healthy people across ages. Then a second PCR, running about 6 to 12 cycles, was carried out with a sample-barcoded 5' primer and a J-beta primer mix. Via MiXCR, TCRdb re-called the 5' RACE reads, giving one row per CDR3 protein. This sample yields some 710,000 distinct CDR3 sequences, of which about a fifth are seen a single time; around a fifth belongs to the top ten. The sequenced material came from blood. All receptors come from a man between 70 and 80 years old in good health.

This clonotype was detected only a few times. This chain connects TRBV4-2 to TRBJ2-1, with a weak D call TRBD1 (5 bases). CDR3 length equals 15 residues. Germline CDR1 and CDR2: LGHNA and YNFKEQ. The ends were cut back, 0 bases at V and 0 bases at J, with 6 bases in the middle. The CDR3 is CASSQDRDSYNEQFF. CDR3 bases: TGTGCCAGCAGCCAAGACAGGGACTCCTACAATGAGCAGTTCTTC.

This clonotype was counted between two and nine times. This CDR3 is CASSQAGGTEQFF. CDR3 sequence (DNA): TGTGCCAGCAGCCAGGCGGGCGGGACCGAGCAGTTCTTC. This chain links TRBV4-2 with TRBJ2-1; a weak D match, TRBD2 (6 bases). CDR3 length equals 13 residues. Germline V lookup: CDR1 LGHNA, CDR2 YNFKEQ. V lost 3 bases to trimming and J lost 10 bases, with 13 bases between them.

This clonotype was seen more than once but under ten times. This rearrangement joins TRBV18 to TRBJ2-1, with 8 nucleotides matching TRBD2. The CDR3 covers 18 residues. Germline trimming cut 3 bases from V and 0 bases from J; bases unmatched to any gene: 10. Per germline, CDR1 KGHSH and CDR2 LQKENI. CDR3: CASSPRTSSTSSYNEQFF. In DNA, the CDR3 is TGTGCCAGCTCACCCAGGACTAGCTCAACAAGCTCCTACAATGAGCAGTTCTTC.

This clonotype has more than one count but fewer than ten. The CDR3 reads CASSQTGTGGPYEQYF. CDR3 coding DNA: TGTGCCAGCAGCCAGACCGGGACAGGGGGTCCCTACGAGCAGTACTTC. J is TRBJ2-5 and V is TRBV3-1; 11 bases align to TRBD1. Near its end, the DNA agrees better with TRBJ2-7, so the J call may be wrong. CDR3 length equals 16 residues. Germline V gives CDR1 LGHDT, CDR2 YNNKEL (reference sequence).

This clonotype was picked up many times. The chain combines TRBV6-6 with TRBJ2-5; no clear D. Germline V gives CDR1 MNHNY, CDR2 SVGAGI (reference sequence). The V end was cut by 5 bases, the J end by 5 bases, with 12 bases between. This CDR3 region has 13 residues. This CDR3 is CASSRAGEETQYF. The DNA of the CDR3 is TGTGCCAGCAGTCGGGCCGGTGAGGAGACCCAGTACTTC.

J is TRBJ1-2 and V is TRBV7-2; TRBD1 aligns across 7 bases. V shed 6 bases, J shed 0 bases, and the junction held 10 bases outside the gene matches. This CDR3 has 16 amino acids. From germline, CDR1 is SGHTA and CDR2 FQGNSA. CDR3 sequence (DNA): TGTGCCAGCAGAGGGGGCTCTGGCAAATCTAACTATGGCTACACCTTC. Protein product: CASRGGSGKSNYGYTF.

Only a few counts were recorded for this clonotype. CDR3 nucleotides: TGCAGTGCTTCCGGGACAGGGGCAGTTGGGGAGGAGACCCAGTACTTC. This encodes CSASGTGAVGEETQYF. This chain joins TRBV20-1 and TRBJ2-7; 10 nucleotides match TRBD1. The J call is in doubt because the DNA end fits TRBJ2-5 better. Looked up from germline, CDR1 is DFQATT and CDR2 is SNEGSKA (reference sequence). The CDR3 is made up of 16 amino acids.

V and J are TRBV24-1 and TRBJ2-5, with D tentatively TRBD2 (5 bases). V dropped 6 bases and J dropped 5 bases, with 12 bases sitting between them. Germline assignment: CDR1 KGHDR and CDR2 SFDVKD. This CDR3 has 13 amino acids. The CDR3 nucleotides read TGTGCCACCAGTAGCGGTCCCAGGGAGACCCAGTACTTC. Translation gives CATSSGPRETQYF.

The chain carries TRBV10-3 and TRBJ2-5, with D maybe TRBD2 (5 bases). The CDR3 is 14 amino acids. CDR1 is ENHRY and CDR2 is SYGVKD in the germline V gene. V was pared by 3 bases and J by 5 bases, with 13 bases between. CDR3 region: CAISDFGGTETQYF. In DNA, the CDR3 is TGTGCCATCAGTGACTTTGGAGGAACGGAGACCCAGTACTTC.

This clonotype occurred a few times. The V and J genes are TRBV6-6 and TRBJ2-7; possibly TRBD1 for D (6 bases). This CDR3 is 15 amino acids long. CDR1 MNHNY and CDR2 SVGAGI come from the germline V gene (reference sequence). The ends were cut back, 3 bases at V and 6 bases at J, with 18 bases in the middle. For the CDR3, the DNA is TGTGCCAGCAGTTATCCCGCACAGGGAGAGGCCGAGCAGTACTTC. It yields the protein CASSYPAQGEAEQYF.

The table lists this clonotype with many counts. The V gene is TRBV3-1, the J gene TRBJ2-5, with TRBD1 matching over 7 bases. The germline V gene encodes CDR1 LGHDT and CDR2 YNNKEL (reference sequence). The CDR3 spans 13 residues. V was pared by 4 bases and J by 4 bases, with 3 bases of the junction left unmatched. The CDR3 region is CASSRTGGETQYF. CDR3 in DNA: TGTGCCAGCAGCCGGACAGGAGGAGAGACCCAGTACTTC.